The clone carrying this TCR beta chain was recorded only once. Its antigen is currently unknown. The record originates from a study of T cell responses to AZD1222 COVID-19 vaccine. Generated by immunoSEQ multiplex PCR, the TCRdb table keeps only in-frame clones and is missing some. The table lists some 120,000 clones, 80% to 95% of them singletons. General study findings and limits: Just six AZD1222 recipients were seropositive at baseline. Scientists sampled the repertoires only once the peak T cell response had passed. Within unmutated variant regions lay the reported targets of nearly half of spike-specific TCRs.

The CDR3 runs to 15 residues. CDR1 is SGDLS and CDR2 is YYNGEE in the germline V gene. With V trimmed by 4 bases and J by 4 bases, 4 bases remained unmatched. The source was peripheral blood, collected 28 days after the second dose of the MenACWY control vaccine. The chain uses TRBV9 and TRBJ2-2, with 10 bases aligning to TRBD2. The TCR comes from an adult who received the MenACWY meningococcal vaccine as a control. The chain's CDR3 is CASSPSGGVTGELFF. For the CDR3, the DNA is TGTGCCAGCAGCCCCAGCGGGGGGGTCACCGGGGAGCTGTTTTTT.